Listed below are T cell receptor beta chains from one sample, sequenced in a study of identical twins. TCRdb re-analysed the 5' RACE reads in MiXCR, keeping a single row per CDR3 protein. The sample includes a few hundred thousand distinct CDR3 sequences, around 15% of them seen just once. These data were also filed under a second study, of yellow fever vaccine responses in identical twins.

The sample was CD4+ T cells sorted from blood. Receptors originate from a woman aged 18 to 35 in good health. The CDR3 runs from the conserved cysteine through the conserved F or W. The order of the fields is CDR3 DNA, CDR3 protein, V gene, D gene, clone size, J gene. A D gene is named only where the DNA matches it firmly. Clone size appears in some rows only: once, few, many, or a class for an expanded clone.

CDR3nt: TGCGCCAGCAGCTTGGTGGGGACGGGGAACACTGAAGCTTTCTTT; CDR3aa: CASSLVGTGNTEAFF; v_gene: TRBV5-1; d_gene: NA; abundance: many; j_gene: TRBJ1-1
CDR3nt: TGTGCCAGCTCACCAGCAGGACTAGCGGTCTCCTACGAGCAGTACTTC; CDR3aa: CASSPAGLAVSYEQYF; v_gene: TRBV18; d_gene: TRBD2; abundance: few; j_gene: TRBJ2-7
CDR3nt: TGCGCCAGCGGTAAAAGCGGGGGGACGGAGACCCAGTACTTC; CDR3aa: CASGKSGGTETQYF; v_gene: TRBV5-1; d_gene: TRBD2; abundance: few; j_gene: TRBJ2-5
CDR3nt: TGTGCCAGCAGTACCAGGACGTTAGGTGGCTACACCTTC; CDR3aa: CASSTRTLGGYTF; v_gene: TRBV27; d_gene: NA; abundance: NA; j_gene: TRBJ1-2
CDR3nt: TGCGCCAGCAGCTTGGAACCTGTTCGCAGGGAGGGGAACATTCAGTACTTC; CDR3aa: CASSLEPVRREGNIQYF; v_gene: TRBV5-1; d_gene: TRBD2; abundance: few; j_gene: TRBJ2-4
CDR3nt: TGTGCCAGCAGTGGTGGAGTGAGCTACGAGCAGTACTTC; CDR3aa: CASSGGVSYEQYF; v_gene: TRBV2; d_gene: NA; abundance: few; j_gene: TRBJ2-7
CDR3nt: TGTGCCAGCAGTTTAGTAGCAGACTACGAGCAGTACTTC; CDR3aa: CASSLVADYEQYF; v_gene: TRBV12-3/TRBV12-4; d_gene: NA; abundance: many; j_gene: TRBJ2-7
CDR3nt: TGTGCCAGCAGCCAAGTGCGGGAGGGGACCCAGTACTTC; CDR3aa: CASSQVREGTQYF; v_gene: TRBV3-1; d_gene: TRBD2; abundance: NA; j_gene: TRBJ2-5
CDR3nt: TGTGCCAGCAGGGGACCCTCCGATATCGAGTTCTTC; CDR3aa: CASRGPSDIEFF; v_gene: TRBV6-1; d_gene: NA; abundance: NA; j_gene: TRBJ2-1
CDR3nt: TGTGCCACTGGTTCCTCTGGGGCCAACGTCCTGACTTTC; CDR3aa: CATGSSGANVLTF; v_gene: TRBV12-3/TRBV12-4; d_gene: NA; abundance: NA; j_gene: TRBJ2-6
CDR3nt: TGTGCCAGCAGTGCTGGGACTAGCGTTCAGGGGGAGCTGTTTTTT; CDR3aa: CASSAGTSVQGELFF; v_gene: TRBV12-3/TRBV12-4; d_gene: TRBD2; abundance: NA; j_gene: TRBJ2-2
CDR3nt: TGTGCCAGCAGTGAAGGTAAAGGGAGTAAGCCCCAGCATTTT; CDR3aa: CASSEGKGSKPQHF; v_gene: TRBV6-1; d_gene: NA; abundance: few; j_gene: TRBJ1-5
CDR3nt: TGTGCCAGCAGCCGGGGACTAGCCAACAATGAGCAGTTCTTC; CDR3aa: CASSRGLANNEQFF; v_gene: TRBV7-7; d_gene: TRBD2; abundance: NA; j_gene: TRBJ2-1
CDR3nt: TGTGCCATCAGTGAGGTTAGGGGTTCCTATAATTCACCCCTCCACTTT; CDR3aa: CAISEVRGSYNSPLHF; v_gene: TRBV10-3; d_gene: NA; abundance: few; j_gene: TRBJ1-6
CDR3nt: TGTGCCAGCAGTTTGCGGACATCTGGGATCACTGAAGCTTTCTTT; CDR3aa: CASSLRTSGITEAFF; v_gene: TRBV12-3/TRBV12-4; d_gene: NA; abundance: many; j_gene: TRBJ1-1
CDR3nt: TGTGCCAGCAGCCAACGGCGACGTAATGAGCAGTTCTTC; CDR3aa: CASSQRRRNEQFF; v_gene: TRBV3-1; d_gene: NA; abundance: NA; j_gene: TRBJ2-1
CDR3nt: TGTGCCAGCACCCACCGACTAGCGGGAGTGGCCGGGGAGCTGTTTTTT; CDR3aa: CASTHRLAGVAGELFF; v_gene: TRBV28; d_gene: TRBD2; abundance: many; j_gene: TRBJ2-2
CDR3nt: TGTGCCAGCAGCAACCAGGAGACACCCCTCCACTTT; CDR3aa: CASSNQETPLHF; v_gene: TRBV9; d_gene: NA; abundance: few; j_gene: TRBJ1-6
CDR3nt: TGTGCCAGCAGCCCAAACACGAAGACTAGCGGGATATCAGTTGAGCAGTTCTTC; CDR3aa: CASSPNTKTSGISVEQFF; v_gene: TRBV7-3; d_gene: TRBD2; abundance: few; j_gene: TRBJ2-1
CDR3nt: TGTGCCAGCATCAGGGGAGTACTGGGTGAGCAGTTCTTC; CDR3aa: CASIRGVLGEQFF; v_gene: TRBV11-2; d_gene: NA; abundance: few; j_gene: TRBJ2-1
CDR3nt: TGTGCCATAGCGGGGGCAGTATTAACTAATGAAAAACTGTTTTTT; CDR3aa: CAIAGAVLTNEKLFF; v_gene: TRBV28; d_gene: NA; abundance: NA; j_gene: TRBJ1-4
CDR3nt: TGTGCCAGCAGTCGGGCTAGGGGGGAGCAGTTCTTC; CDR3aa: CASSRARGEQFF; v_gene: TRBV5-6; d_gene: NA; abundance: NA; j_gene: TRBJ2-1
CDR3nt: TGTGCCAGCAGTGAGACTACCGGGCCTCAAGAGACCCAGTACTTC; CDR3aa: CASSETTGPQETQYF; v_gene: TRBV2; d_gene: NA; abundance: few; j_gene: TRBJ2-5
CDR3nt: TGTGCCACCAGCAGAGATCCGGGAGCCGGGGAGACCCAGTACTTC; CDR3aa: CATSRDPGAGETQYF; v_gene: TRBV15; d_gene: NA; abundance: NA; j_gene: TRBJ2-5
CDR3nt: TGTGCCAGCAGCCAAGCGGGGGCCGATTCCTATGAGCAGTTCTTC; CDR3aa: CASSQAGADSYEQFF; v_gene: TRBV4-2; d_gene: NA; abundance: NA; j_gene: TRBJ2-1
CDR3nt: TGCGCCAGCAGCCTATCGGCTAGCGGGAGGGCCTTTCTTGAGCAGTTCTTC; CDR3aa: CASSLSASGRAFLEQFF; v_gene: TRBV5-1; d_gene: TRBD2; abundance: NA; j_gene: TRBJ2-1
CDR3nt: TGCAGCGTTGGGGGGACTAGCGGGGGCTACAATGAGCAGTTCTTC; CDR3aa: CSVGGTSGGYNEQFF; v_gene: TRBV29-1; d_gene: TRBD2; abundance: NA; j_gene: TRBJ2-1
CDR3nt: TGTGCCAGCAGCCCAAGTCTTCTTGCGGGGGCCACCGGGGAGCTGTTTTTT; CDR3aa: CASSPSLLAGATGELFF; v_gene: TRBV7-7; d_gene: NA; abundance: NA; j_gene: TRBJ2-2
CDR3nt: TGCAGTGCCACGCCGGGGGCGGGAGGGGAGACCCAGTACTTC; CDR3aa: CSATPGAGGETQYF; v_gene: TRBV20-1; d_gene: TRBD2; abundance: NA; j_gene: TRBJ2-5
CDR3nt: TGCAGCGTTGAGAAGGAAAGCTCCTACAATGAGCAGTTCTTC; CDR3aa: CSVEKESSYNEQFF; v_gene: TRBV29-1; d_gene: NA; abundance: many; j_gene: TRBJ2-1
CDR3nt: TGCAGCGTTATTTGGGGGAAAGAGACCCAGTACTTC; CDR3aa: CSVIWGKETQYF; v_gene: TRBV29-1; d_gene: NA; abundance: few; j_gene: TRBJ2-5
CDR3nt: TGCGCCAGCAGCCAACTGGACAGTACCTACGAGCAGTACTTC; CDR3aa: CASSQLDSTYEQYF; v_gene: TRBV5-1; d_gene: NA; abundance: many; j_gene: TRBJ2-7
CDR3nt: TGTGCCAGCGGAACAGGGTTCTATGGCTACACCTTC; CDR3aa: CASGTGFYGYTF; v_gene: TRBV27; d_gene: NA; abundance: few; j_gene: TRBJ1-2
CDR3nt: TGTGCCAGCACCTTAGCGGGAGAAGTCACCGGGGAGCTGTTTTTT; CDR3aa: CASTLAGEVTGELFF; v_gene: TRBV12-3/TRBV12-4; d_gene: TRBD2; abundance: few; j_gene: TRBJ2-2